These 23 T cell receptor beta chains share one sample of origin, sequenced in a study of CD8+ T cells in alopecia areata (dated by TCRdb to about 2018). The time point label for this specimen denotes: about 25 weeks on oral tofacitinib. The treatment or condition label of this sample denotes: oral pan-JAK inhibitor, 5-10 mg twice daily. The method was the immunoSEQ multiplex PCR assay. RNA was extracted from all samples and reverse transcribed into cDNA, which served as template for TCR sequencing. TCRdb limited this immuneACCESS table to in-frame rearrangements with V and J called. A share of clones is missing; checked studies link under half to unresolved V genes, and the rest is unexplained. In this sample the table shows 95,000 to 120,000 clones, 56% of which occur a single time. The biggest ten clones account for under 3.5% of the sample. Source: CD4+ T cells sorted from blood, taken at week 24, from a patient treated with tofacitinib. These receptors were obtained from a human donor with alopecia areata.

This chain uses TRBV2 with TRBJ2-1; maybe TRBD2 (6 bases). Germline lookup yields CDR1 SNHLY and CDR2 FYNNEI. V dropped 5 bases and J dropped 8 bases, with 10 bases sitting between them. This CDR3 spans 12 amino acids. The CDR3 bases are TGTGCCAGCAGTCTGCGGAGGGATGAGCAGTTCTTC. Amino acid sequence: CASSLRRDEQFF.

This clone turned up a few times. This chain connects TRBV29-1 to TRBJ1-1, with D tentatively TRBD1 (5 bases). CDR3 length equals 16 residues. Trimming left V 5 bases short and J 1 base short, with 20 bases between. Germline V lookup: CDR1 SQVTM, CDR2 ANQGSEA. CDR3 in DNA: TGCAGCGTTCAGGCAGGGTTTGGTATAGGGAACACTGAAGCTTTCTTT. Translation: CSVQAGFGIGNTEAFF.

This chain joins TRBV7-2 and TRBJ2-3; D call uncertain. The V end lost 1 base, the J end lost 2 bases, and 7 bases lay between the germline ends. Germline V CDR1 and CDR2: SGHTA, FQGNSA. The CDR3 has 14 amino acids. DNA for the CDR3: TGTGCCAGCAGCTTAGGGCTTATCACAGATACGCAGTATTTT. Encoded protein: CASSLGLITDTQYF.

This clone was counted a few times. The chain combines TRBV5-4 with TRBJ1-2; TRBD1 matches 11 bases. There are 15 residues in the CDR3. Trimming removed 5 bases from V and 3 bases from J; junction bases left unmatched: 6. Germline V gene sequence: CDR1 SGHNT, CDR2 YYREEE (reference sequence). The CDR3 DNA follows: TGTGCCAGCAGGGGAGGACAGGGGGCGGACTATGGCTACACCTTC. This translates into CASRGGQGADYGYTF.

The chain recombines TRBV29-1 with TRBJ2-5; 13 bases map to TRBD2. Germline V gene lookup returns CDR1 SQVTM and CDR2 ANQGSEA. V gave up 7 bases and J gave up 1 base; unmatched junction bases: 6. There are 15 residues in the CDR3. The CDR3, as DNA: TGCAGCGCCGGACTAGCGGGGGCAATCCAAGAGACCCAGTACTTC. Protein product: CSAGLAGAIQETQYF.

The chain carries TRBV7-8 and TRBJ2-1; 8 bases align to TRBD2. V lost 4 bases, J lost 3 bases, and 11 bases stayed unmatched. CDR3 length equals 17 residues. Germline V gene sequence: CDR1 SGHVS, CDR2 FQNEAQ. CDR3 coding DNA: TGTGCCAGCAGCTCCCGTTTAAGCGGGGGACGCTACAATGAGCAGTTCTTC. This codes for CASSSRLSGGRYNEQFF.

The V gene is TRBV5-6, the J gene TRBJ2-7, with D unresolved. The CDR3 sequence is 14 residues long. The V gene lost 0 bases and the J gene lost 1 base, with 8 bases spanning the gap. Germline CDR1 reads SGHDT; CDR2 reads YYEEEE. CDR3: CASSLVHGSYEQYF. DNA of the CDR3: TGTGCCAGCAGCTTGGTTCACGGGTCCTACGAGCAGTACTTC. Full variable domain (missing parts from reference TRBV5-6 and TRBJ2-7): DAGVTQSPTHLIKTRGQQVTLRCSPKSGHDTVSWYQQALGQGPQFIFQYYEEEERQRGNFPDRFSGHQFPNYSSELNVNALLLGDSALYLCASSLVHGSYEQYFGPGTRLTVT.

This chain joins TRBV5-6 and TRBJ2-3, with D uncertain. With 4 bases removed from V and 0 bases from J, the gap between germline ends came to 12 bases. The CDR3 has 15 residues. CDR1 is SGHDT and CDR2 is YYEEEE in the germline V gene. The CDR3 nucleotides are TGTGCCAGCAGCCGAAGATTGACTAGCACAGATACGCAGTATTTT. Translating gives CASSRRLTSTDTQYF.

The chain combines TRBV20-1 with TRBJ2-5; D uncertain. Germline V gene sequence: CDR1 DFQATT, CDR2 SNEGSKA (reference sequence). This CDR3 is 9 amino acids long. The V end lost 8 bases, the J end lost 7 bases, and 8 bases lay between the germline ends. The CDR3 region is CSPVGTQYF. The CDR3 region has the DNA TGCAGTCCCGTCGGGACCCAGTACTTC.

This clone was seen more than once but under ten times. CDR3 sequence (DNA): TGTGCCAGCAGCTCGCGGTCTACGGGCAATCAGCCCCAGCATTTT. Residues: CASSSRSTGNQPQHF. This chain links TRBV5-6 with TRBJ1-5; D is unresolved. V lost 3 bases to trimming and J lost 2 bases, with 12 bases between them. The CDR3 consists of 15 residues. Germline loops: CDR1 SGHDT, CDR2 YYEEEE.

The chain couples TRBV11-2 to TRBJ2-2; 7 nucleotides line up with TRBD2. This CDR3 is built from 17 residues. Germline loops: CDR1 SGHAT, CDR2 FQNNGV. Trimming at V came to 0 bases and at J to 5 bases, leaving 9 bases not matched to a gene. The CDR3 coding sequence is TGTGCCAGCAGCTTAGAAGACTGGGAGGGAGTGACCGGGGAGCTGTTTTTT. It encodes CASSLEDWEGVTGELFF.

This clone was counted once. The gene calls are TRBV6-5 and TRBJ1-2, with D perhaps matching TRBD1 (5 bases). The V gene's germline CDR1 is MNHEY and CDR2 SVGAGI. The CDR3 is made up of 15 amino acids. V lost 0 bases to trimming and J lost 5 bases, with 13 bases between them. The CDR3 here is CASSYSVQGGYGYTF. The DNA for the CDR3 is TGTGCCAGCAGTTACTCGGTCCAGGGAGGATATGGCTACACCTTC.

This chain joins TRBV5-4 and TRBJ1-2; 7 bases agree with TRBD1. The CDR3 consists of 12 residues. Looked up from germline, CDR1 is SGHNT and CDR2 is YYREEE (reference sequence). The V gene end was trimmed by 0 bases and the J gene end by 14 bases; junction bases not matched to a gene: 7. The CDR3 DNA sequence: TGTGCCAGCAGCTTGGGGGACAGCCCTAGTACCTTC. It encodes CASSLGDSPSTF.

The chain recombines TRBV29-1 with TRBJ1-1; no clear D. Germline V gene sequence: CDR1 SQVTM, CDR2 ANQGSEA. This CDR3 is built from 14 residues. V was clipped by 5 bases and J by 3 bases, with 16 bases between them. Here the CDR3 reads CSVLPAFKDTEAFF. The CDR3 nucleotides read TGCAGCGTTTTGCCAGCCTTTAAGGACACTGAAGCTTTCTTT.

The V call is TRBV25-1, the J call TRBJ2-5, with no clear D. CDR1 and CDR2 from the germline V gene are MGHDK and SYGVNS. With 6 bases removed from V and 2 bases from J, the gap between germline ends came to 10 bases. The CDR3 is made up of 13 amino acids. In nucleotides, the CDR3 is TGTGCCAGCAGCGGACGGAGTCAAGAGACCCAGTACTTC. It is translated as CASSGRSQETQYF.

The CDR3 sequence: CASSLIGQETQYF. DNA for the CDR3: TGTGCCAGCAGCTTAATCGGACAAGAGACCCAGTACTTC. V is TRBV7-2 and J is TRBJ2-5; D gene ambiguous. This CDR3 region has 13 residues. Looked up from germline, CDR1 is SGHTA and CDR2 is FQGNSA. The V end lost 2 bases, the J end lost 2 bases, and 6 bases lay between the germline ends.

The V and J genes are TRBV6-1 and TRBJ2-5, with 10 bases aligning to TRBD1. The CDR3 is 13 amino acids. The V and J ends lost 8 bases and 5 bases, in that order; junction bases with no gene match: 5. Germline lookup yields CDR1 MNHNS and CDR2 SASEGT. The chain's CDR3 is CASRDRGYETQYF. The CDR3 nucleotides read TGTGCCAGCCGGGACAGGGGTTATGAGACCCAGTACTTC.

The chain has TRBV20-1 and TRBJ1-1; no clear D. Between the trimmed V and J ends, which lost 6 bases and 4 bases, there was a span of 9 bases. CDR1 and CDR2 (germline): DFQATT, SNEGSKA (reference sequence). The CDR3 extends over 11 amino acids. CDR3 protein: CSAPRFTEAFF. DNA of the CDR3: TGCAGTGCCCCGCGCTTCACTGAAGCTTTCTTT.

The gene calls are TRBV14 and TRBJ1-1; tentatively, D is TRBD1 (6 bases). Deletions cut 5 bases from V and 4 bases from J, with 11 bases between. The CDR3 contains 13 residues. Germline V gene sequence: CDR1 SGHDN, CDR2 FVKESK. The CDR3 bases are TGTGCCAGCAGCGCACAGGGATTCACTGAAGCTTTCTTT. Translated: CASSAQGFTEAFF. Complete variable domain (other parts from reference TRBV14 and TRBJ1-1): EAGVTQFPSHSVIEKGQTVTLRCDPISGHDNLYWYRRVMGKEIKFLLHFVKESKQDESGMPNNRFLAERTGGTYSTLKVQPAELEDSGVYFCASSAQGFTEAFFGQGTRLTVV.

This chain uses TRBV11-3 with TRBJ1-5, with a tentative D call TRBD1 (6 bases). V was pared by 1 base and J by 4 bases, with 17 bases between. The germline V gene encodes CDR1 SGHNT and CDR2 YENEEA. The CDR3 contains 17 residues. CDR3: CASSLAVGGQGNQPQHF. CDR3 DNA sequence: TGTGCCAGCAGCTTAGCGGTCGGGGGTCAGGGGAATCAGCCCCAGCATTTT.

V and J are TRBV5-1 and TRBJ2-2; TRBD2 is a possible D gene (5 bases). Germline V gives CDR1 SGHRS, CDR2 YFSETQ. V shed 0 bases and J shed 7 bases, with 7 bases lying between them. This CDR3 has 13 amino acids. The CDR3 region is CASSLDGDGELFF. As DNA, the CDR3 is TGCGCCAGCAGCTTGGACGGGGACGGGGAGCTGTTTTTT.

The sample holds a few counts of this clone. The genes are TRBV18 and TRBJ1-6; TRBD1 aligns across 7 bases. CDR1 and CDR2 (germline): KGHSH, LQKENI. After removal of 7 bases from V and 7 bases from J, the junction contained 10 bases not matched to a gene. The CDR3 consists of 15 residues. The CDR3 nucleotides are TGTGCCAGCTGTAGACAGGGAGCACAAAATTCACCCCTCCACTTT. Its protein is CASCRQGAQNSPLHF.

The rearrangement joins TRBV5-1 to TRBJ1-1; 8 nucleotides agree with TRBD1. J gave up 1 base and V 3 bases, and 2 bases lay outside the gene matches. CDR1 is SGHRS, CDR2 YFSETQ, per germline. The CDR3 spans 14 residues. CDR3 protein: CASSSGGWNTEAFF. For the CDR3, the DNA is TGCGCCAGCAGCTCAGGGGGCTGGAACACTGAAGCTTTCTTT.